The clone carrying this T cell receptor beta chain was seen more than once but under ten times. Its antigen is unknown. TCRdb passed the reads through MiXCR, listing each CDR3 protein once. The sample comprises roughly 310,000 distinct CDR3 sequences, roughly 17% of which are singletons, and more than 10% rests with the top ten. This sample stems from a study of T cell repertoires in cytomegalovirus infection. Overall study: Shared public TCR beta signatures pointed to both CMV infection and a matching HLA type. Study findings and constraints: HLA-C-restricted, CMV-specific TCR beta clonotypes were dominant ex vivo. The cumulative frequency of public TCR beta families distinguished individuals who carried CMV together with the relevant HLA.

V lost 6 bases to trimming and J lost 2 bases; unmatched junction nucleotides: 4. CDR3 length equals 14 residues. CDR1 is DFQATT and CDR2 is SNEGSKA in the germline V gene (reference sequence). This chain connects TRBV20-1 to TRBJ1-5, with TRBD1 matching 10 bases. Sequencing input: PBMCs. This TCR was sampled from a human donor in good health (CMV status not recorded). Some clones in this sample may be carry-over from other donors' samples. Written as DNA, the CDR3 is TGCAGTGCCTCCGGGACAGGGGGCAATCAGCCCCAGCATTTT. This sequence encodes CSASGTGGNQPQHF.